The source of this T cell receptor (beta chain) is a study of vaccination effects on CD4 cells after COVID-19. V was shortened by 1 base and J by 2 bases, with 18 bases between the two germline ends. Germline loops: CDR1 KGHDR, CDR2 SFDVKD. The CDR3 loop spans 18 amino acids. Here immunoSEQ multiplex PCR was the method, and the copy in TCRdb shows in-frame clones only, minus some. The table lists approximately 61,000 clones, around three quarters of them singletons. This clone was seen only once. Its specificity is unknown. Pools of viral peptides were used by the ViraFEST assay to expand antigen-specific CD4+ T cells ahead of sequencing. Having been cultured for ten to eleven days, the cells underwent CD4+ T cell isolation. Of the BNT162b2 and mRNA-1273 vaccines, participants received two doses of one or the other. IL-2 at about 10 IU/ml and peptides at about 10 ug/ml were added to cultured PBMC, fewer than 2.5 million per well. Cultures had half their medium replaced with IL-2 medium on days 3 and 7.

The sequenced sample was CD4+ T cells from PBMCs cultured with HCoV-229E spike peptides, obtained after COVID-19 vaccination. This sequence originates from a human donor who received a COVID-19 vaccine. The chain couples TRBV24-1 to TRBJ2-3, with D perhaps matching TRBD2 (5 bases). The CDR3: CATSDFVEETAPTDTQYF. CDR3 nucleotides: TGTGCCACCAGTGATTTCGTGGAGGAGACCGCCCCCACAGATACGCAGTATTTT.